The 18 T cell receptor beta chains given below trace back to one sample, sequenced in a study of tumor-infiltrating lymphocytes in primary liver carcinoma. With roughly 500 ng total RNA as template and a constant-region primer, TCR beta cDNA was made. Three rounds of nested multiplex PCR with slightly modified ARM-PCR produced TCR beta libraries. The first two PCR rounds used TRBV1-TRBV30 forward primers with a C-beta reverse primer, around 10 cycles each. MiXCR, applied by TCRdb to the multiplex PCR reads, yields one record per CDR3 protein. The sample carries 75,000 to 80,000 distinct CDR3 sequences, roughly 71% recorded once. Co-extracting RNA and DNA was done with about 20-33 mg of unsorted bulk tissue as input. Material: tumor-adjacent normal liver tissue. These receptors were taken from a man aged 35-49 years with primary liver carcinoma and hepatitis B virus infection.

The chain recombines TRBV14 with TRBJ1-4; TRBD1 matches at 8 bases. Looked up from germline, CDR1 is SGHDN and CDR2 is FVKESK. V was pared by 4 bases and J by 11 bases, with 6 bases of the junction left unmatched. CDR3 size: 13 residues. In DNA form, the CDR3 reads TGTGCCAGCAGCCGCAGGGGGCAAGATAAACTGTTTTTT. Residues: CASSRRGQDKLFF.

Turning to this clonotype: One junction end disagrees with the germline gene, perhaps due to a read error. The chain employs TRBV12-3 or TRBV12-4 and TRBJ2-7; no definite D call. CDR3 length: 14 amino acids. CDR3 nucleotide sequence: TGTGCCTGCAGTTTTGAGGACCCTTTCTACGAGCAGTACTTC. This sequence encodes CACSFEDPFYEQYF.

Of note for this clonotype: The conserved phenylalanine or tryptophan is not found at the CDR3 terminus, so this likely reflects a read error. V is TRBV6-2 or TRBV6-3 and J is TRBJ1-5, with D possibly being TRBD1 (6 bases). Germline loops: CDR1 MNHEY, CDR2 SVGEGT. The CDR3 sequence is 15 residues long. CDR3 protein: CASSLDSYSNQHQHI. In DNA, the CDR3 is TGTGCCAGCAGTTTGGACAGTTATAGCAACCAGCACCAGCATATT.

The chain links TRBV5-1 to TRBJ2-1, with D maybe TRBD1 (5 bases). This CDR3 comprises 12 residues. Germline V CDR1 and CDR2: SGHRS, YFSETQ. The ends were cut back, 3 bases at V and 10 bases at J, with 11 bases in the middle. The CDR3 DNA follows: TGCGCCAGCAGCTCCTACAGGTGCGAGCAGTTCTTC. Translated, it gives CASSSYRCEQFF.

Points on this clonotype: A read error may account for a junction end that differs from germline. The J gene is TRBJ2-1, the V gene TRBV7-8; a weak D match, TRBD2 (5 bases). This CDR3 has 16 amino acids. CDR1 SGHVS and CDR2 FQNEAQ come from the germline V gene. CDR3 sequence reads: CTSSADFGGTYNEQFF. The CDR3 DNA is TGTACCAGTAGCGCTGACTTCGGCGGTACCTACAATGAGCAGTTCTTC.

A note on this clonotype: Germline is not matched at one junction end, which may reflect a read error. This sequence joins TRBV14 and TRBJ2-3; D gene ambiguous. The CDR3 covers 14 residues. Per germline, CDR1 SGHDN and CDR2 FVKESK. DNA for the CDR3: TGTGCCAACAGCCAAGAAAGCACGAGCGATACGCAGTATTTT. This gives the protein CANSQESTSDTQYF.

As regards this clonotype: The conserved phenylalanine or tryptophan is not found at the CDR3 terminus, so this likely reflects a read error. The chain uses TRBV11-2 and TRBJ2-5; perhaps TRBD2 as D (5 bases). CDR3 size: 18 residues. Trimming removed 1 base from V and 5 bases from J, with 23 bases in between. In germline, CDR1 is SGHAT, CDR2 FQNNGV. CDR3 protein: CASSLARLALGKDETQYL. In DNA form, the CDR3 reads TGTGCCAGCAGCTTAGCGAGGCTAGCCCTGGGAAAAGATGAGACCCAGTACTTA.

Turning to this clonotype: Its ends do not fully match the called genes, so a read error is possible. The V and J genes are TRBV14 and TRBJ2-4; D is uncertain. This CDR3 has 18 residues. CDR1 and CDR2 from the germline V gene are SGHDN and FVKESK. CDR3 in DNA: TGTGCTAGCAGCCAAGGTTGGGGTTGGCAGGAGCAGGTTAACACTCAGTACTTC. Its translation: CASSQGWGWQEQVNTQYF.

This clonotype was observed a handful of times. V is TRBV20-1 and J is TRBJ2-6; D is perhaps TRBD1 (5 bases). CDR1 and CDR2 from the germline V gene are DFQATT and SNEGSKA (reference sequence). The CDR3 length is 14 residues. V was shortened by 3 bases and J by 0 bases, with 6 bases between the two germline ends. CDR3 sequence (DNA): TGCAGTGCTAGCGACAGCTCTGGGGCCAACGTCCTGACTTTC. It yields the protein CSASDSSGANVLTF.

A word on this clonotype: This may be a read error, as it is one base from a much larger clone. This sequence joins TRBV30 and TRBJ1-1, with TRBD1 matching over 7 bases. The germline CDR1 and CDR2 sequences are GTSNPN and SVGIG (reference sequence). The length of the CDR3 is 14 residues. CDR3: CTWSATTGNGEAFF. The DNA of the CDR3 is TGTACCTGGAGCGCAACGACAGGGAATGGTGAAGCTTTCTTT.

The chain links TRBV29-1 to TRBJ2-1; D unresolved. V was shortened by 7 bases and J by 8 bases, with 21 bases between the two germline ends. CDR1 is SQVTM and CDR2 is ANQGSEA in the germline V gene. The length of the CDR3 is 14 residues. The CDR3 nucleotides are TGCAGCGCCCATAAGACCAGAGGCGGCGATGAGCAGTTCTTC. Residues: CSAHKTRGGDEQFF.

This clonotype was observed once. Relative to the germline gene, one junction end is altered; a read error may explain this. The genes are TRBV11-2 and TRBJ2-1; 9 bases align to TRBD2. CDR1 and CDR2 (germline): SGHAT, FQNNGV. This CDR3 comprises 15 residues. Written as DNA, the CDR3 is TGTGCCAGCAGCGGCACTAGCGGGTGCTATTCTGAGCAGCTCTTC. Translated, it gives CASSGTSGCYSEQLF.

Concerning this clonotype itself: Because the CDR3 is missing its conserved closing phenylalanine or tryptophan, this is likely a read error. Because the CDR3's place on the DNA is in doubt, the DNA is left out and the CDR3 is given as listed by TCRdb. The chain couples TRBV7-9 to TRBJ1-1; the listed D gene, TRBD1, was not tested against the DNA. Germline V gene lookup returns CDR1 SEHNR and CDR2 FQNEAQ (reference sequence). The CDR3 length equals 15 residues, ends included. This CDR3 reads CASSLWTLMNTEDFL.

Details on this clonotype: One junction end does not reproduce the germline sequence, and a read error may be involved. This chain uses TRBV4-3 with TRBJ2-2; tentative D call: TRBD1 (6 bases). Germline values: CDR1 LGHNA, CDR2 YSLEER. CDR3 length: 15 residues. CDR3 sequence reads: CASSQTGWSTGELFF. The CDR3 DNA sequence: TGCGCTAGCAGCCAAACAGGGTGGAGCACCGGGGAGCTGTTTTTT.

Note on this clonotype: Just one base apart from a much larger clone, this may be a read error. The V and J genes are TRBV12-3 or TRBV12-4 and TRBJ2-1, with 8 bases that match TRBD2. This CDR3 has 19 residues. CDR3 protein: CASNLEASGSLPSYNEQFF. CDR3 DNA sequence: TGTGCCAGCAATTTAGAAGCTAGCGGGTCGCTGCCCTCCTACAATGAGCAGTTCTTC.

With respect to this clonotype: One junction end disagrees with the germline gene, perhaps due to a read error. The J gene is TRBJ2-7, the V gene TRBV12-3 or TRBV12-4; D may be TRBD2 (5 bases). The CDR3 covers 14 residues. The CDR3 DNA sequence: TGTGCCAGCAGGGCCCAACATGGAGACTACGTGCAGTACTTC. Translated: CASRAQHGDYVQYF.

This clonotype was recorded many times. The chain carries TRBV29-1 and TRBJ2-3; 7 nucleotides match TRBD2. V gave up 7 bases and J gave up 1 base; unmatched junction bases: 8. Germline V gives CDR1 SQVTM, CDR2 ANQGSEA. This CDR3 region has 14 residues. The CDR3 sequence: CSAGAGAGTDTQYF. CDR3 DNA sequence: TGCAGCGCCGGGGCGGGAGCCGGCACAGATACGCAGTATTTT.

The chain carries TRBV5-1 and TRBJ2-7; D perhaps matches TRBD1 (7 bases). CDR3 length: 18 residues. Germline-derived CDR1 and CDR2 are SGHRS and YFSETQ. As DNA, the CDR3 is TGCGACAACAGCTTGGTTGGCGGTGGCGCGGGACAGTCCTACGAGCAGTACTTC. This sequence encodes CDNSLVGGGAGQSYEQYF.